What follows are 30 T cell receptor beta chains derived from one specimen sequenced in a study of technical replicates of blood from a few donors. The assay was immunoSEQ multiplex PCR, and TCRdb's table has in-frame clones only and misses some. The table includes roughly 15,000 clones, about 85% detected once. Input material: PBMCs. The receptors originated from a human donor in good health.

A single count supports this clone. The chain is built from TRBV2 and TRBJ2-5; D not certain. The CDR3 extends over 11 amino acids. V lost 6 bases to trimming and J lost 0 bases, with 2 bases between them. Germline values: CDR1 SNHLY, CDR2 FYNNEI. The CDR3 region is CASSYQETQYF. Here the CDR3 DNA reads TGTGCCAGCAGCTACCAAGAGACCCAGTACTTC.

The V call is TRBV29-1, the J call TRBJ2-3, with 10 bases matching TRBD1. V shed 2 bases, J shed 3 bases, and the junction held 8 bases outside the gene matches. This CDR3 is built from 16 residues. Germline values: CDR1 SQVTM, CDR2 ANQGSEA. CDR3 sequence: CSVERDRGLGTDTQYF. The CDR3 DNA sequence: TGCAGCGTTGAAAGGGACAGGGGCCTCGGGACAGATACGCAGTATTTT.

J is TRBJ2-5 and V is TRBV4-2; D is perhaps TRBD2 (5 bases). The CDR3 sequence is 16 residues long. CDR1 and CDR2 from the germline V gene are LGHNA and YNFKEQ. With 1 base removed from V and 2 bases from J, the gap between germline ends came to 14 bases. The CDR3 DNA reads as TGTGCCAGCAGCCAAGTTATCGGAGGCCCACAAGAGACCCAGTACTTC. This gives the protein CASSQVIGGPQETQYF.

CDR3 residues: CASGGGLNSNQPQHF. As DNA, the CDR3 is TGTGCCAGCGGCGGAGGGTTGAATAGCAATCAGCCCCAGCATTTT. J is TRBJ1-5 and V is TRBV6-5; no definite D call. V lost 8 bases and J 0 bases, leaving 14 bases between the germline ends. The CDR3 consists of 15 residues. Germline CDR1 is MNHEY and CDR2 is SVGAGI.

The chain carries TRBV10-1 and TRBJ2-1, with D maybe TRBD2 (7 bases). This CDR3 is built from 14 residues. Germline CDR1 and CDR2: WNHNN and SYGVQD (reference sequence). Trimming left V 4 bases short and J 6 bases short, with 13 bases between. CDR3 nucleotide sequence: TGCGCCAGCAGTGCCGGGGGGCCTGGCAATGAGCAGTTCTTC. Residues: CASSAGGPGNEQFF.

The table lists this clone with a count of one. The chain couples TRBV11-3 to TRBJ2-1; no reliable D call. Trimming removed 5 bases at V and 7 bases at J, with 9 bases between. Germline CDR1 is SGHNT and CDR2 is YENEEA. This CDR3 is 12 amino acids long. DNA of the CDR3: TGTGCCAGCAGCGCGTCAAGAAATGAGCAGTTCTTC. This codes for CASSASRNEQFF.

V is TRBV30 and J is TRBJ2-5; D possibly corresponds to TRBD1 (5 bases). In germline, CDR1 is GTSNPN, CDR2 SVGIG (reference sequence). Trimming removed 3 bases from V and 6 bases from J, with 17 bases in between. This CDR3 comprises 14 residues. CDR3 sequence reads: CAWRVPGIIKTQYF. In nucleotides, the CDR3 is TGTGCCTGGAGGGTCCCAGGGATCATCAAGACCCAGTACTTC.

The chain employs TRBV5-1 and TRBJ2-7, with 8 bases fitting TRBD2. Germline CDR1 SGHRS, CDR2 YFSETQ. V gave up 0 bases and J gave up 1 base; unmatched junction bases: 9. CDR3 length equals 17 residues. CDR3 sequence (DNA): TGCGCCAGCAGCTTGGAGGTAATAGCGGGAAGTTCCTACGAGCAGTACTTC. Translation: CASSLEVIAGSSYEQYF.

The V gene is TRBV6-5, the J gene TRBJ1-2, with D perhaps matching TRBD1 (6 bases). CDR3 size: 13 residues. Germline V gives CDR1 MNHEY, CDR2 SVGAGI. Between the trimmed V and J ends, which lost 5 bases and 7 bases, there was a span of 14 bases. This CDR3 is CASSKQGRSGYTF. The CDR3 DNA sequence: TGTGCCAGCAGTAAACAGGGAAGGAGTGGCTACACCTTC.

The J gene is TRBJ2-7, the V gene TRBV7-2, with D perhaps matching TRBD2 (6 bases). Trimming stripped 5 bases from V and 2 bases from J, with 10 bases between. The CDR3 totals 13 residues. Per the germline V gene, CDR1 is SGHTA and CDR2 is FQGNSA. Here the CDR3 DNA reads TGTGCCAGCAGCCGGGACTCTACCTACGAGCAGTACTTC. It is translated as CASSRDSTYEQYF. The whole variable domain, filled in from reference TRBV7-2 and TRBJ2-7, reads GAGVSQSPSNKVTEKGKDVELRCDPISGHTALYWYRQSLGQGLEFLIYFQGNSAPDKSGLPSDRFSAERTGGSVSTLTIQRTQQEDSAVYLCASSRDSTYEQYFGPGTRLTVT.

The chain carries TRBV4-2 and TRBJ2-2, with 8 bases lining up with TRBD2. Trimming cost V 0 bases and J 7 bases; bases outside gene matches: 13. Looked up from germline, CDR1 is LGHNA and CDR2 is YNFKEQ. This CDR3 contains 18 residues. CDR3 region: CASSQDEAGLGGGGELFF. The CDR3 DNA reads TGTGCCAGCAGCCAAGACGAAGCGGGACTAGGGGGTGGCGGGGAGCTGTTTTTT.

The gene calls are TRBV5-5 and TRBJ1-1; tentatively, D is TRBD1 (5 bases). CDR1 SGHKS and CDR2 YYEKEE come from the germline V gene (reference sequence). V lost 4 bases, J lost 6 bases, and 10 bases lay in between. The CDR3 extends over 12 amino acids. DNA for the CDR3: TGTGCCAGCAGCCCTTTGGGGCCTGAAGCTTTCTTT. Protein sequence: CASSPLGPEAFF.

The V and J genes are TRBV9 and TRBJ1-5; D remains ambiguous. This CDR3 region has 16 residues. Germline V lookup: CDR1 SGDLS, CDR2 YYNGEE. Trimming left V 4 bases short and J 0 bases short, with 14 bases between. The CDR3 region is CASSPSGSPSNQPQHF. The CDR3 bases are TGTGCCAGCAGCCCCTCGGGGAGCCCTAGCAATCAGCCCCAGCATTTT.

The chain joins TRBV7-6 to TRBJ1-5; D remains ambiguous. This CDR3 is 12 amino acids long. Germline assignment: CDR1 SGHVS and CDR2 FNYEAQ. Deletions cut 5 bases from V and 8 bases from J, with 10 bases between. CDR3: CASSPSGEPQHF. CDR3 bases: TGTGCCAGCAGCCCAAGCGGGGAGCCCCAGCATTTT.

The gene calls are TRBV11-1 and TRBJ2-7, with 8 positions matching TRBD2. CDR1 and CDR2 from the germline V gene are SGHAT and FQDESV (reference sequence). J lost 4 bases, V lost 2 bases, and 7 bases had no gene match. This CDR3 region has 15 residues. DNA of the CDR3: TGTGCCAGCAGCTTACCCCGGGGGGGCGAATACGAGCAGTACTTC. Protein: CASSLPRGGEYEQYF. The complete variable domain, with remaining parts taken from reference TRBV11-1 and TRBJ2-7, reads EAEVAQSPRYKITEKSQAVAFWCDPISGHATLYWYRQILGQGPELLVQFQDESVVDDSQLPKDRFSAERLKGVDSTLKIQPAELGDSAMYLCASSLPRGGEYEQYFGPGTRLTVT.

The rearrangement links TRBV30 to TRBJ1-3, with D possibly being TRBD1 (5 bases). V lost 2 bases, J lost 0 bases, and 8 bases lay in between. The length of the CDR3 is 14 residues. The germline CDR1 and CDR2 sequences are GTSNPN and SVGIG (reference sequence). The CDR3 loop is CAWSRGSSGNTIYF. CDR3 DNA sequence: TGTGCCTGGAGTAGGGGCAGCTCTGGAAACACCATATATTTT.

V usage is TRBV30 and J usage is TRBJ1-1; D is undetermined. Germline V gene sequence: CDR1 GTSNPN, CDR2 SVGIG (reference sequence). CDR3 length: 11 amino acids. CDR3 sequence (DNA): TGTGCTTCGATGAGGAGGCCTGAAGCTTTCTTT. Its translation: CASMRRPEAFF. Drawing the rest from reference TRBV30 and TRBJ1-1, the complete variable domain is SQTIHQWPATLVQPVGSPLSLECTVEGTSNPNLYWYRQAAGRGLQLLFYSVGIGQISSEVPQNLSASRPQDRQFILSSKKLLLSDSGFYLCASMRRPEAFFGQGTRLTVV.

The chain recombines TRBV5-1 with TRBJ2-5, with 8 bases fitting TRBD1. The germline gives CDR1 SGHRS, CDR2 YFSETQ. This CDR3 is built from 14 residues. V was clipped by 4 bases and J by 1 base; unmatched bases: 3. This CDR3 reads CASSVRGLQETQYF. The CDR3 bases are TGCGCCAGCAGCGTCAGGGGGCTCCAAGAGACCCAGTACTTC.

This sequence joins TRBV6-1 and TRBJ2-2; the D gene is possibly TRBD1 (6 bases). Germline-derived CDR1 and CDR2 are MNHNS and SASEGT. Trimming left V 4 bases short and J 6 bases short, with 12 bases between. This CDR3 comprises 14 residues. CDR3 nucleotide sequence: TGTGCCAGCAGTGCCCGGACAGTTCCCGGGGAGCTGTTTTTT. Amino acids: CASSARTVPGELFF.

DNA for the CDR3: TGTGCCAGCAGTGAAGGGACAGGGGGCTACGAGCAGTACTTC. Translated, it gives CASSEGTGGYEQYF. V and J are TRBV6-4 and TRBJ2-7, with 11 positions matching TRBD1. The trim removed 3 bases at V and 3 bases at J, leaving 1 base unmatched. The CDR3 runs to 14 residues. The germline CDR1 and CDR2 sequences are MRHNA and SNTAGT.

V and J are TRBV9 and TRBJ2-7; 8 nucleotides agree with TRBD1. In germline, CDR1 is SGDLS, CDR2 YYNGEE. The CDR3 is 14 amino acids. The V segment lost 0 bases and the J segment 3 bases; nucleotides outside the gene matches: 2. The CDR3: CASSVEGQGYEQYF. As DNA, the CDR3 is TGTGCCAGCAGCGTAGAAGGACAGGGCTACGAGCAGTACTTC.

The V and J genes are TRBV19 and TRBJ1-1; 7 positions agree with TRBD1. The CDR3 contains 15 residues. The trim removed 3 bases at V and 4 bases at J, leaving 8 bases unmatched. Looked up from germline, CDR1 is LNHDA and CDR2 is SQIVND (reference sequence). The chain's CDR3 is CASSMISRGSTEAFF. CDR3 nucleotide sequence: TGTGCCAGTAGTATGATCAGCAGGGGGAGCACTGAAGCTTTCTTT.

The chain links TRBV28 to TRBJ2-1; TRBD2 matches 13 bases. The CDR3 is 16 residues long. CDR1 is MDHEN and CDR2 is SYDVKM in the germline V gene. The V gene end was trimmed by 3 bases and the J gene end by 4 bases; junction bases not matched to a gene: 3. CDR3 coding DNA: TGTGCCAGCAGTTTGGGGGGACTAGCGGGATACAATGAGCAGTTCTTC. Residues: CASSLGGLAGYNEQFF. The full variable domain, completed using reference TRBV28 and TRBJ2-1, is DVKVTQSSRYLVKRTGEKVFLECVQDMDHENMFWYRQDPGLGLRLIYFSYDVKMKEKGDIPEGYSVSREKKERFSLILESASTNQTSMYLCASSLGGLAGYNEQFFGPGTRLTVL.

This CDR3 reads CAIRGGFSYNEQFF. For the CDR3, the DNA is TGTGCCATAAGGGGGGGGTTCTCTTACAATGAGCAGTTCTTC. The chain joins TRBV2 to TRBJ2-1; possibly TRBD2 for D (7 bases). Germline-derived CDR1 and CDR2 are SNHLY and FYNNEI. This CDR3 has 14 residues. Trimming cost V 10 bases and J 4 bases, with 17 bases left between them.

This clone was observed once. CDR3 nucleotides: TGCGCCAGCAGTTATGGACAGGCCGAGCAGTACTTC. Translating gives CASSYGQAEQYF. The rearrangement uses TRBV5-1 and TRBJ2-7, with 7 bases identical to TRBD1. There are 12 residues in the CDR3. CDR1 and CDR2 (germline): SGHRS, YFSETQ. After removal of 5 bases from V and 6 bases from J, the junction contained 5 bases not matched to a gene.

The CDR3 here is CASSWDRDAFF. For the CDR3, the DNA is TGTGCCAGCAGTTGGGACAGGGACGCTTTCTTT. The V gene is TRBV5-8, the J gene TRBJ1-1, with 9 positions matching TRBD1. The CDR3 covers 11 residues. The ends lost 5 bases at V and 11 bases at J; junction bases unmatched: 4. Germline lookup yields CDR1 SGHTS and CDR2 YDEGEE. Using reference TRBV5-8 and TRBJ1-1 for the parts outside the CDR3, the full variable domain is EAGVTQSPTHLIKTRGQQATLRCSPISGHTSVYWYQQALGLGLQFLLWYDEGEERNRGNFPPRFSGRQFPNYSSELNVNALELEDSALYLCASSWDRDAFFGQGTRLTVV.

This chain connects TRBV27 to TRBJ2-6; maybe TRBD2 (6 bases). V gave up 0 bases and J gave up 2 bases, with 23 bases separating them. The CDR3 contains 21 residues. Germline CDR1 reads MNHEY; CDR2 reads SMNVEV (reference sequence). The DNA for the CDR3 is TGTGCCAGCAGTTTATCGGGAGCCTGGGGCGGGGTCTTGGCTGGGGCCAACGTCCTGACTTTC. Residues: CASSLSGAWGGVLAGANVLTF.

This rearrangement joins TRBV19 to TRBJ1-1, with a possible D match to TRBD1 (5 bases). Germline assignment: CDR1 LNHDA and CDR2 SQIVND (reference sequence). The CDR3 totals 13 residues. The germline V and J ends were trimmed by 1 base and 4 bases, with 7 bases remaining between them. CDR3 nucleotides: TGTGCCAGTAGTATAGGACAGTCCACTGAAGCTTTCTTT. Translation gives CASSIGQSTEAFF.

This chain connects TRBV7-9 to TRBJ2-6; D unresolved. CDR1 and CDR2 (germline): SEHNR, FQNEAQ (reference sequence). Between the trimmed V and J ends, which lost 5 bases and 4 bases, there was a span of 6 bases. This CDR3 contains 13 residues. In nucleotides, the CDR3 is TGTGCCAGCAGCCGAGCCGGGGCCAACGTCCTGACTTTC. Translated, it gives CASSRAGANVLTF.

The V and J genes are TRBV28 and TRBJ2-7; 12 bases line up with TRBD1. The V and J ends lost 8 bases and 4 bases, in that order; junction bases with no gene match: 9. Germline lookup yields CDR1 MDHEN and CDR2 SYDVKM. The CDR3 totals 15 residues. DNA for the CDR3: TGTGCCAGCTATCCACCGGGACAGGGGGCGTACGAGCAGTACTTC. Protein: CASYPPGQGAYEQYF.